This T cell receptor beta chain was recovered during a study of regulatory T cells in long-lasting Graves disease. Across the whole study: Persistent cases were those of Graves' disease that involved over 5 years of antithyroid drugs with positive TSH receptor antibodies. The study's findings and limits: Graves' patients with persistent disease showed TCR diversity lower than patients newly diagnosed.

As to time point: persistent/refractory GD, antithyroid drugs over 5 years with positive TRAb. PBMC-derived RNA was used for the TCR library. As to this clonotype: The antigen remains unidentified.

Library construction for TCR beta used iRepertoire HTBI primers and Arm-PCR of CDR3 regions. TCRdb passed the multiplex PCR reads through MiXCR, listing each CDR3 protein once. The top ten hold roughly 41% of the sample, which has 650,000 to 700,000 distinct CDR3 sequences, 25% to 35% seen once. The sample consisted of peripheral blood mononuclear cells (PBMCs), taken when the disease was refractory, from a patient treated with antithyroid drugs. The origin of this receptor is a female donor with Graves disease.

This CDR3 reads CASSMVRGWEFQPQHF. CDR3 nucleotide sequence: TGTGCCAGTAGTATGGTGCGGGGGTGGGAATTCCAGCCCCAGCATTTT. This chain connects TRBV19 to TRBJ1-5; D perhaps matches TRBD1 (5 bases). Germline V CDR1 and CDR2: LNHDA, SQIVND (reference sequence). V dropped 3 bases and J dropped 7 bases, with 19 bases sitting between them. This CDR3 comprises 16 residues.